The 6 T cell receptor beta chains given below trace back to one sample, sequenced in a study of CXCR3-negative and CXCR3-positive naive CD8 T cells. Broader study findings: Naive cells with CXCR3 showed TRB CDR3s that were more hydrophobic than those in CXCR3-negative naive cells.

The antigens these receptors bind are not known. The TRB cDNA libraries were prepared by 5' RACE with UMI labels. Following a re-call of the 5' RACE reads, TCRdb has one entry per CDR3 protein and lacks DNA. This sample lists fewer than 65,000 distinct CDR3 sequences; its ten largest clones have over 4%. Sequenced input: naive CXCR3+ CD8+ T cells from blood. Subset noted: CD45RO-CCR7+CD27+CD95- naive CD8+ T cells expressing CXCR3 (TNR3+). The receptors derive from a human donor in good health. Some clones in this sample may be carry-over from other donors' samples.

This chain joins TRBV6-6 and TRBJ2-2; as DNA is missing, the TRBD1 call by TCRdb cannot be tested. The CDR3 covers 15 residues. CDR1 is MNHNY and CDR2 is SVGAGI in the germline V gene (reference sequence). Here the CDR3 reads CASSQHPGGPGELFF.

The rearrangement uses TRBV7-8 and TRBJ2-5; TCRdb indicates TRBD1, and absent DNA this call remains unverified. This CDR3 contains 15 residues. Per germline, CDR1 SGHVS and CDR2 FQNEAQ. The chain's CDR3 is CASSDTGTGVETQYF.

The V and J genes are TRBV20-1 and TRBJ2-7; TCRdb selects TRBD1, and the lack of DNA leaves this call unchecked. Germline V CDR1 and CDR2: DFQATT, SNEGSKA (reference sequence). The CDR3 length is 13 residues. This CDR3 is CSARDGTLGEQYF.

The V and J genes are TRBV29-1 and TRBJ2-5; the D gene TCRdb calls, TRBD1, cannot be checked with no DNA. The length of the CDR3 is 13 residues. Germline assignment: CDR1 SQVTM and CDR2 ANQGSEA. CDR3 in amino acids: CSVLETGEETQYF.

The chain combines TRBV29-1 with TRBJ2-1; TCRdb's assignment of TRBD1 cannot be checked, as there is no DNA. CDR1 is SQVTM, CDR2 ANQGSEA, per germline. The CDR3 is 13 amino acids. The CDR3 reads CSVDRGLGNEQFF.

The chain uses TRBV29-1 and TRBJ2-1; TCRdb's D call of TRBD2 is untestable without DNA. Germline assignment: CDR1 SQVTM and CDR2 ANQGSEA. The CDR3 spans 13 residues. CDR3 loop: CSVVAGGLLEQFF.